This T cell receptor (beta chain) was obtained from a study of blood T cell repertoires in COVID-19 (dated by TCRdb to about 2020). Notes on the research overall: The collaborator samples originated in the United States, Italy and Spain and spanned the acute and convalescent phases of COVID-19. The material from the prospective study consisted of cDNA or gDNA derived from T cells, B-cell-depleted T cells, or PBMCs. Subjects who had been exposed to COVID-19, were actively infected with it, or had recovered from it provided the deeply sampled blood TCRbeta repertoires that made up the dataset. The repertoires were released in a freely available public database intended as a resource for research on the immune response to SARS-CoV-2. Samples were obtained from the ongoing ImmuneRACE study (first 160 participants) and from 1,254 subjects provided by 6 global collaborators. Sample metadata almost always included a de-identified subject ID, COVID-19 status, age in years and sex. HLA class I and class II types, where available, came from metadata supplied by the sample provider rather than from assay-based typing.

On the study overall, not on this receptor specifically: How much clinical and demographic metadata was included differed by source and by participant, and the metadata was provided uncurated.

Collaborating institutions collected whole blood in K2EDTA tubes following their own protocols. For TCRbeta analysis, collaborators shipped samples in one of three forms: frozen whole blood, isolated PBMCs, or DNA extracted from either of those sample types. Concerning this clone itself: Its antigen specificity is not known. No clone much larger than this one lies a single base away; base qualities are absent.

The immunoSEQ Assay, a bias-controlled multiplex PCR, was used to amplify TCRbeta CDR3 regions from genomic DNA. The paper's data handling went like this. Within the assay, amplification of reference gene primers was used to estimate how many nucleated cells each sample contained. To quantify the absolute abundance of each unique TCRbeta CDR3 rearrangement, sequence reads were collapsed and filtered. For each sample, productive Simpson clonality was calculated as the square root of Simpson's diversity index over productive rearrangements. TCRdb carries this immuneACCESS record with in-frame sequences only. Its versions omit some clonotypes, under half of them owing to an unresolved V gene in the studies checked, with the rest unexplained. The DNA gave D and trimming, while V, J and clone size come from that table. This sample has 40,000 to 50,000 clones in its table, and roughly nine tenths of those were observed once. The ten largest clones represent 6.2% of the sample.

V lost 11 bases and J lost 7 bases, and the count of bases not matched to a germline gene is 14. Including the terminal cysteine and phenylalanine, the CDR3 comprises 15 residues. The DNA shown is the 45-base CDR3, in frame from base 1. Via the germline V gene, CDR1 is SGHTA and CDR2 FQGNSA. The chain uses TRBV7-2 and TRBJ2-3; 11 bases in between match TRBD2. Material: peripheral blood. This receptor was taken from a human donor in a cohort sampled during active COVID-19. The nucleotide sequence reads TGTGCCTCCTCTTCTAGCGGGGGGCCGGGAAATACGCAGTATTTT. Translated, this is CASSSSGGPGNTQYF.